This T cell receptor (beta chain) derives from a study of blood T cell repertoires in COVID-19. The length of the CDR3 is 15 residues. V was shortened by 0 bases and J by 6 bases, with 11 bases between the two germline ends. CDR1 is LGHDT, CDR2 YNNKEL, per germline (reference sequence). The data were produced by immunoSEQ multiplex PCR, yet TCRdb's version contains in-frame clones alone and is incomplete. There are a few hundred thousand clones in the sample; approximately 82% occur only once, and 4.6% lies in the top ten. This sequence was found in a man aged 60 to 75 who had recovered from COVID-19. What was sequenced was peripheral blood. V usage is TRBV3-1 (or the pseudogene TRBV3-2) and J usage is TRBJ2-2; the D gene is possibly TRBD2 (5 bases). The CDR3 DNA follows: TGTGCCAGCAGCCAAGAGCAACTAGTTTCCGGGGAGCTGTTTTTT. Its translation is CASSQEQLVSGELFF.